This T cell receptor (beta chain) originates from a study of CD8 T cells in Susac syndrome. The CDR3 runs 11 residues. The germline V gene has CDR1 GTSNPN and CDR2 SVGIG (reference sequence). Between the trimmed V and J ends, which lost 5 bases and 6 bases, there was a span of 8 bases. RNA amounts of roughly 0.45 to 1 ug underwent reverse transcription with random hexamers. TCRdb called the immunoSEQ multiplex PCR reads again in MiXCR, with one record for every CDR3 protein. The table records 200,000 to 250,000 distinct CDR3 sequences, around 95% of them present only once. The receptor was derived from a human donor with multiple sclerosis. The rearrangement links TRBV30 to TRBJ1-3, with D uncertain. The specimen was CD4+ T cells from PBMCs. The DNA of the CDR3 is TGTGCCTGGTTATCCGCAAACACCATATATTTT. Its translation: CAWLSANTIYF.